These 18 T cell receptor beta chains were all obtained from the same sample, sequenced in a study of cytomegalovirus exposure and HLA in healthy donors. Amplification used 60 Vbeta primers and 13 Jbeta primers. The table came from immunoSEQ multiplex PCR; TCRdb's copy has only in-frame clones and leaves some out. The sample carries 150,000 to 200,000 clones, 79% recorded once. The sequencing input was PBMCs. The source is a woman aged 40 to 49 in good health and CMV-seronegative.

The genes are TRBV19 and TRBJ1-2, with D maybe TRBD1 (6 bases). V dropped 3 bases and J dropped 6 bases, with 14 bases sitting between them. Looked up from germline, CDR1 is LNHDA and CDR2 is SQIVND (reference sequence). The CDR3 loop spans 14 amino acids. In nucleotides, the CDR3 is TGTGCCAGTAGTATCGGCCGGGGGGCGGATGGCTACACCTTC. The encoded protein is CASSIGRGADGYTF. The full variable domain, in which reference TRBV19 and TRBJ1-2 provide the parts outside the CDR3, is DGGITQSPKYLFRKEGQNVTLSCEQNLNHDAMYWYRQDPGQGLRLIYYSQIVNDFQKGDIAEGYSVSREKKESFPLTVTSAQKNPTAFYLCASSIGRGADGYTFGSGTRLTVV.

DNA of the CDR3: TGTGCCAGCAGTTTTAACGGGATCTACGAGCAGTACTTC. Its translation: CASSFNGIYEQYF. The gene calls are TRBV28 and TRBJ2-7; a possible D gene is TRBD2 (5 bases). The germline V gene has CDR1 MDHEN and CDR2 SYDVKM. The CDR3 is 13 amino acids. Trimming removed 3 bases at V and 3 bases at J, with 9 bases between.

This chain links TRBV5-1 with TRBJ2-2; D possibly corresponds to TRBD2 (5 bases). Trimming took 4 bases from V and 4 from J, leaving 20 bases between them. This CDR3 is 17 amino acids long. The germline CDR1 and CDR2 sequences are SGHRS and YFSETQ. CDR3 sequence: CASSRNSGLTATGELFF. The CDR3 nucleotides are TGCGCCAGCAGCCGAAATTCGGGGTTAACGGCCACCGGGGAGCTGTTTTTT. Combining the CDR3 with reference TRBV5-1 and TRBJ2-2 gives the whole variable domain KAGVTQTPRYLIKTRGQQVTLSCSPISGHRSVSWYQQTPGQGLQFLFEYFSETQRNKGNFPGRFSGRQFSNSRSEMNVSTLELGDSALYLCASSRNSGLTATGELFFGEGSRLTVL.

V usage is TRBV7-2 and J usage is TRBJ2-7, with TRBD1 matching 8 bases. The CDR3 length is 15 residues. V shed 1 base and J 3 bases; nucleotides not matched to a gene: 5. Germline CDR1 SGHTA, CDR2 FQGNSA. CDR3 protein: CASSLVTGVDYEQYF. The CDR3 nucleotides are TGTGCCAGCAGCTTAGTGACAGGGGTAGACTACGAGCAGTACTTC.

The genes are TRBV7-6 and TRBJ2-7, with D possibly matching TRBD2 (5 bases). Looked up from germline, CDR1 is SGHVS and CDR2 is FNYEAQ. The CDR3 length is 14 residues. V was trimmed by 5 bases and J by 4 bases, leaving 15 bases between them. CDR3 loop: CASSAGGGEYEQYF. The CDR3 DNA is TGTGCCAGCAGCGCGGGCGGCGGTGAGTACGAGCAGTACTTC.

This chain connects TRBV6-5 to TRBJ2-3, with 8 bases identical to TRBD2. Looked up from germline, CDR1 is MNHEY and CDR2 is SVGAGI. Trimming took 1 base from V and 5 from J; bases not matched to a gene: 8. This CDR3 has 16 residues. CDR3 nucleotides: TGTGCCAGCAGTTACTTTGTAGCGGGGAATGGAGATACGCAGTATTTT. It specifies CASSYFVAGNGDTQYF.

CDR3 bases: TGTGCCAGCAGTTTATGGGGGGACGATGAGCAGTTCTTC. Protein product: CASSLWGDDEQFF. The V gene is TRBV27, the J gene TRBJ2-1; D possibly corresponds to TRBD2 (6 bases). The CDR3 totals 13 residues. CDR1 is MNHEY, CDR2 SMNVEV, per germline (reference sequence). Trimming took 1 base from V and 8 from J, leaving 9 bases between them.

The chain has TRBV5-1 and TRBJ1-2; D not resolved. Trimming removed 4 bases at V and 0 bases at J, with 13 bases between. The CDR3 totals 15 residues. Germline loops: CDR1 SGHRS, CDR2 YFSETQ. CDR3 nucleotides: TGCGCCAGCAGCCCGTCAGGAGGCGCTAACTATGGCTACACCTTC. Residues: CASSPSGGANYGYTF.

The J gene is TRBJ1-1, the V gene TRBV28, with a weak D call TRBD1 (6 bases). Trimming removed 9 bases from V and 2 bases from J, with 28 bases in between. The CDR3 totals 18 residues. The germline V gene has CDR1 MDHEN and CDR2 SYDVKM. The CDR3 DNA reads TGTGCCAGTCCGCCCCCTTTCGTCGGGGAGGGGGGAAACACTGAAGCTTTCTTT. It is translated as CASPPPFVGEGGNTEAFF.

The chain uses TRBV5-1 and TRBJ1-2; TRBD1 is a possible D gene (6 bases). V lost 4 bases and J 3 bases, leaving 10 bases between the germline ends. Germline CDR1 is SGHRS and CDR2 is YFSETQ. The CDR3 covers 13 residues. The CDR3 nucleotides read TGCGCCAGCAGCCACAGGGTTGACTATGGCTACACCTTC. Amino acid sequence: CASSHRVDYGYTF.

Turning to this clone: The sample holds other DNA sequences that translate to the same CDR3. The genes are TRBV10-2 and TRBJ1-2, with D unresolved. CDR1 is WSHSY, CDR2 SAAADI, per germline. This CDR3 has 14 residues. The V end was cut by 0 bases, the J end by 8 bases, with 13 bases between. CDR3 residues: CASSESRKAEGYTF. DNA of the CDR3: TGCGCCAGCAGTGAGTCGAGGAAAGCCGAAGGCTACACCTTC.

This clone was observed a few times. The chain uses TRBV6-5 and TRBJ1-1, with D possibly matching TRBD1 (5 bases). The germline CDR1 and CDR2 sequences are MNHEY and SVGAGI. The CDR3 extends over 16 amino acids. V dropped 4 bases and J dropped 3 bases, with 18 bases sitting between them. The CDR3 sequence: CASSLRGGIVDTEAFF. The CDR3 bases are TGTGCCAGCAGTTTACGGGGGGGAATCGTGGACACTGAAGCTTTCTTT.

This chain connects TRBV2 to TRBJ1-2; a possible D gene is TRBD1 (6 bases). Germline V CDR1 and CDR2: SNHLY, FYNNEI. V was cut by 4 bases and J by 6 bases, with 27 bases left in between. The CDR3 has 18 residues. The CDR3 DNA reads as TGTGCCAGCAGTGTTACGGGGATTGGATTAATATCAGGGGATGGCTACACCTTC. This codes for CASSVTGIGLISGDGYTF.

The chain has TRBV5-1 and TRBJ2-5, with 8 nucleotides matching TRBD2. CDR1 is SGHRS, CDR2 YFSETQ, per germline. This CDR3 contains 13 residues. With 6 bases clipped from V and 7 bases from J, the junction kept 8 bases outside the gene matches. CDR3 in DNA: TGCGCCAGCAACTCGGGGGGGGAACGGACCCAGTACTTC. This gives the protein CASNSGGERTQYF.

Note on this clone: In the same sample, other DNA sequences code for this CDR3. The CDR3 is CSARLGETQYF. CDR3 coding DNA: TGCAGTGCTAGACTCGGGGAGACCCAGTACTTC. The chain employs TRBV20-1 and TRBJ2-5; D gene uncertain. The CDR3 has 11 residues. V was cut by 2 bases and J by 5 bases, with 6 bases left in between. Germline CDR1 and CDR2: DFQATT and SNEGSKA (reference sequence).

The chain combines TRBV4-1 with TRBJ2-3; the D gene is possibly TRBD2 (7 bases). The CDR3 covers 17 residues. Germline CDR1 is MGHRA and CDR2 is YSYEKL. The germline V and J ends were trimmed by 3 bases and 2 bases, with 18 bases remaining between them. CDR3 coding DNA: TGCGCCAGCAGCCACCCCCGCGGGGGCCCTAACACAGATACGCAGTATTTT. The encoded protein is CASSHPRGGPNTDTQYF.

The genes are TRBV7-8 and TRBJ2-5, with 14 bases aligning to TRBD2. The CDR3 has 18 residues. Unmatched junction bases numbered 12, after V lost 5 bases and J lost 4 bases. CDR1 SGHVS and CDR2 FQNEAQ come from the germline V gene. The CDR3 region has the DNA TGTGCCAGCAGCCTCGGACTAGCGGGGGGCGCGTCGGGAGAGACCCAGTACTTC. This codes for CASSLGLAGGASGETQYF.

The V call is TRBV6-1, the J call TRBJ2-4; D unclear. The germline V gene encodes CDR1 MNHNS and CDR2 SASEGT. This CDR3 is 15 amino acids long. Trimming stripped 5 bases from V and 1 base from J, with 12 bases between. Written as DNA, the CDR3 is TGTGCCAGCAGTCCAGGATTAACGGCCAAAAACATTCAGTACTTC. Amino acids: CASSPGLTAKNIQYF.